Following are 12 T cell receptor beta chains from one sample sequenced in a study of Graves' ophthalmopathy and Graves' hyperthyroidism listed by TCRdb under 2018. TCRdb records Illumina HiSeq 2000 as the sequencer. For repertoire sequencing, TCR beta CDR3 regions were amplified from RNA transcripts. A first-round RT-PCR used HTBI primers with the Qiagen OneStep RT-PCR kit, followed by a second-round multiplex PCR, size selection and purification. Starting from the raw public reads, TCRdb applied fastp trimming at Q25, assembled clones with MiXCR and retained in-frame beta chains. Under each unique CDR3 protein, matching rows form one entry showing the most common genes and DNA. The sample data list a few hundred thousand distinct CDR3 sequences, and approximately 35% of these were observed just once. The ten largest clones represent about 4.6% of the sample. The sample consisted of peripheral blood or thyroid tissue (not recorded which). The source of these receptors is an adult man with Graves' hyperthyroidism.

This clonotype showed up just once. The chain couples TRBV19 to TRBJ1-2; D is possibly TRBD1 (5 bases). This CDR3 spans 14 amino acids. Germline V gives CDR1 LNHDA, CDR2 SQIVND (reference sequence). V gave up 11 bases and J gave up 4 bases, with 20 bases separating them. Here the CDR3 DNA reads TGTGCCTGGCAATTGCCAGGGCGGGCCTATGGCTACACCTTC. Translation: CAWQLPGRAYGYTF.

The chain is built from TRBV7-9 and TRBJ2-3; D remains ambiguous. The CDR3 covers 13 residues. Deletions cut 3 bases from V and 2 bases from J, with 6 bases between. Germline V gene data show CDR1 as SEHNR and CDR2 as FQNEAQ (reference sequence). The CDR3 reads CASSFQLTDTQYF. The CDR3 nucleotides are TGTGCCAGCAGCTTCCAGCTCACAGATACGCAGTATTTT.

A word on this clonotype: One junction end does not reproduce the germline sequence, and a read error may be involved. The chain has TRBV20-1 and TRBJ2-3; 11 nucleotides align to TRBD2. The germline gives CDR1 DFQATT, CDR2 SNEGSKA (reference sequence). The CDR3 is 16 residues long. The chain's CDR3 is CSATELAGDPTDTQYF. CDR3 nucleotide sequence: TGCAGTGCTACTGAACTAGCGGGGGATCCCACAGATACGCAGTACTTT.

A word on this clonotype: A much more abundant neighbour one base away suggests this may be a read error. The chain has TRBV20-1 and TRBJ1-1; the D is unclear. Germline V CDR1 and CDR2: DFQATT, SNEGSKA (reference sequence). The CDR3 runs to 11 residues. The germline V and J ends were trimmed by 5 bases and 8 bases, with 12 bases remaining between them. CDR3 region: CSAGVQFEAFF. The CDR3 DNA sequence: TGCAGTGCTGGAGTTCAATTCGAAGCTTTCTTT.

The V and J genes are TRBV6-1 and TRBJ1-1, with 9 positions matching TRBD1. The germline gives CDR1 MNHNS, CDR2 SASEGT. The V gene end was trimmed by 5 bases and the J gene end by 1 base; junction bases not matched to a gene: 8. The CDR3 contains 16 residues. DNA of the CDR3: TGTGCCAGCAGTCAAGTTACAGGGGGCGCGAACACTGAAGCTTTCTTT. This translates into CASSQVTGGANTEAFF.

CDR3 nucleotide sequence: TGCGCCAGCAGCCCTAACGGGAATTCCAACACTGAAGCTTTCTTT. Translated: CASSPNGNSNTEAFF. The chain couples TRBV5-1 to TRBJ1-1; D remains unclear. The length of the CDR3 is 15 residues. Germline CDR1 and CDR2: SGHRS and YFSETQ. Trimming stripped 4 bases from V and 2 bases from J, with 15 bases between.

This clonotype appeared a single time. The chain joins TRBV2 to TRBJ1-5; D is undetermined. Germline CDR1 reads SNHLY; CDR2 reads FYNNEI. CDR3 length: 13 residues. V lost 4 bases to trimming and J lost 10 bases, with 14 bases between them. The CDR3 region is CASSVPPPGPQHF. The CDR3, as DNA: TGTGCCAGCAGTGTCCCCCCTCCCGGCCCCCAGCATTTT.

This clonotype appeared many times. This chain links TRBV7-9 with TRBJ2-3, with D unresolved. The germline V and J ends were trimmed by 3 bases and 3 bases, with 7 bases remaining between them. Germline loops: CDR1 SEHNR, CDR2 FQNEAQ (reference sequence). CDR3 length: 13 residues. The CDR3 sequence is CASSLGRTDTQYF. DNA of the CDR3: TGTGCCAGCAGCTTGGGAAGGACAGATACGCAGTATTTT. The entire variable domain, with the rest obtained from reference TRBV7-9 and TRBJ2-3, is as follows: DTGVSQNPRHKITKRGQNVTFRCDPISEHNRLYWYRQTLGQGPEFLTYFQNEAQLEKSRLLSDRFSAERPKGSFSTLEIQRTEQGDSAMYLCASSLGRTDTQYFGPGTRLTVL.

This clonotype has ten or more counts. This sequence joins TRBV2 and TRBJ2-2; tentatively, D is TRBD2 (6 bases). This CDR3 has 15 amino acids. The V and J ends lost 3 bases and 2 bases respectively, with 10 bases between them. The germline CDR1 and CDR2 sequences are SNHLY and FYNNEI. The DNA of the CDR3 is TGTGCCAGCAGTGACGCGGGGATAAACACCGGGGAGCTGTTTTTT. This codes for CASSDAGINTGELFF. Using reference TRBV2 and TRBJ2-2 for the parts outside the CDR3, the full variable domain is EPEVTQTPSHQVTQMGQEVILRCVPISNHLYFYWYRQILGQKVEFLVSFYNNEISEKSEIFDDQFSVERPDGSNFTLKIRSTKLEDSAMYFCASSDAGINTGELFFGEGSRLTVL.

Written as DNA, the CDR3 is TGTGCCAGCAGCCAAAGCCGCAGGGGTAGTAGCAATCAGCCCCAGCATTTT. Its protein product is CASSQSRRGSSNQPQHF. The rearrangement links TRBV3-1 to TRBJ1-5; TRBD1 is a possible D gene (6 bases). V was shortened by 2 bases and J by 0 bases, with 14 bases between the two germline ends. CDR1 is LGHDT and CDR2 is YNNKEL in the germline V gene (reference sequence). CDR3 size: 17 residues.

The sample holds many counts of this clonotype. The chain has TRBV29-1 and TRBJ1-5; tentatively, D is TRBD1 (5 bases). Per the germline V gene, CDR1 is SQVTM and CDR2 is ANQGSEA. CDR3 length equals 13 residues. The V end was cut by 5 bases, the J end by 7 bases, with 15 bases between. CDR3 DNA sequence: TGCAGCGTTTGGGTAGGGGCGGACCAGCCCCAGCATTTT. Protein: CSVWVGADQPQHF.

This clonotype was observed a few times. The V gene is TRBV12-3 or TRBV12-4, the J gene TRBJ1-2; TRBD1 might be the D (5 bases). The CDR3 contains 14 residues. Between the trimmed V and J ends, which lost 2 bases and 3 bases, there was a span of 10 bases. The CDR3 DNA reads TGTGCCAGCAGTTTATCTAGGGGCGACTATGGCTACACCTTC. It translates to CASSLSRGDYGYTF.